This T cell receptor (beta chain) was found in a study of blood T cell repertoires in COVID-19. About the research overall: The origin of the acute and convalescent COVID-19 samples was the United States, Italy and Spain. T cells, B-cell-depleted T cells, or PBMCs provided the cDNA or gDNA that served as material.

Trimming at V came to 6 bases and at J to 3 bases, leaving 4 bases not matched to a gene. The CDR3 sequence is 13 residues long. Germline V gene lookup returns CDR1 MNHEY and CDR2 SVGAGI. How the authors handled the data: How many nucleated cells were present was estimated from reference gene primer amplification. Clones were sequenced by immunoSEQ multiplex PCR, and TCRdb holds only the in-frame ones, with some missing. Clonal size and the V and J genes are those of that table, whereas D and trimming came from the DNA. The sample has approximately 300,000 clones, more than 70% seen once. Sequencing was carried out using peripheral blood. This rearrangement joins TRBV6-5 to TRBJ2-7; 8 bases line up with TRBD1. This clonotype was obtained from a woman aged 50 to 65 with acute or convalescent COVID-19. The DNA for the CDR3 is TGTGCCAGCAGGAGGGACAGGATCTACGAGCAGTACTTC. Its protein product is CASRRDRIYEQYF.